Given below is one T cell receptor beta chain in context. This clonotype was detected a few times. Its binding antigen is unknown. Nothing much larger sits one base from this clone, and base qualities are not available. All donors were healthy Caucasians. Miltenyi CD45RO+ enrichment and human naive T-cell isolation kits were used to isolate memory (CD45RO+) and naive T cells from PBMC. The data are from a study of identical twins (dated by TCRdb to the mid-2010s). For the study in its entirety: TCR alpha and beta repertoires from monozygotic twins, unrelated adults of various ages and cord blood were deep-sequenced to test whether fetal clonotypes persist. To rule out contamination, the twin experiments were replicated at different times with different library preparation protocols.

Libraries were made using 5' RACE. Sequencing relied on an Illumina HiSeq 2000. Template switching added a universal primer binding site, and the final cDNA carried a unique molecular identifier that allowed TCR cDNA molecules to be counted accurately. Specific primers in the conserved constant-segment region were used to synthesize first-strand cDNA for the TCR alpha and beta chains. To control for contamination, each cDNA library was double barcoded with a SMART-Mk sample barcode plus Illumina barcodes. TruSeq adapter sequences and Illumina sample barcodes were added in two successive PCR steps. Sequencing of the TCR alpha and beta cDNA libraries was done on the Illumina HiSeq platform using custom primers. The original pipeline was this. MiGEC was used to process raw reads and extract unique molecular identifiers, and MiXCR was used to find CDR3 positions. Recombination models were inferred per individual with the repgenHMM and IGoR tools using an EM algorithm. Shared clonotypes were analyzed with the tcR package in R, and sharing was normalized by the product of cloneset sizes. Out-of-frame nonproductive sequences were analyzed to study raw recombination free of thymic and clonal selection effects. TCRdb passed the public sequencing reads through fastp at Q25 and MiXCR, retaining productive beta sequences. Each record represents a unique CDR3 protein, reported with the most common genes and DNA among its rows. TCRdb's processing, not the study's, gives the V and J calls here. Here the sample has more than 200,000 distinct CDR3 sequences; more than 12% occur a single time. Jointly, the top ten make up 8.5% to 10% of the sample.

Paper-wide results and their limitations: Zero-insertion analyses could be partly confounded by invariant T cells such as MAIT and iNKT, although diverse VJ usage argued against such confounding for most clonotypes. In monozygotic twins, recombination models systematically underestimated out-of-frame TCR alpha sharing, but the models matched the sharing seen between unrelated individuals. Conclusions relied on cross-sectional statistical analysis, since the same donors could not be followed over many years. Fewer insertions were carried by abundant cord blood beta clonotypes; a weaker similar trend was observed in young adult naive repertoires, while no such trend was observed in memory repertoires. Out-of-frame TCR alpha sequences shared between twins showed an excess of low generation-probability sequences compared with coincidental sharing between unrelated individuals. The excess sharing between twins in beta out-of-frame sequences was weaker because fewer shared sequences reduced the signal-to-noise ratio.

Reading from cysteine to phenylalanine, the CDR3 counts 15 amino acids. Only the CDR3 DNA stays, 45 bases, in frame from base 1. CDR1 ENHRY and CDR2 SYGVKD were looked up in the germline V gene. The junction shows trimming of 3 bases on V and 6 bases on J, plus 17 bases between the germline ends. The V gene is TRBV10-3 and the J gene is TRBJ1-1, with no D gene named confidently. Sequenced: memory (CD45RO+) T cells sorted from blood. Interpreted using the paper, the cell subset or site label stands for: CD45RO+ enriched T cells. This sequence was found in a woman younger than 30 in good health. The DNA reads TGTGCCATCAGTGAAATAAGAAGCCGGCGGGCTGAAGCTTTCTTT. It translates as CAISEIRSRRAEAFF.